These 8 T cell receptor beta chains share one sample of origin, sequenced in a study of blood T cell repertoires in COVID-19. Generated by immunoSEQ multiplex PCR, the TCRdb table keeps only in-frame clones and is missing some. The table lists about 60,000 clones, roughly 85% of them singletons. Sequencing was performed on peripheral blood. All receptors come from a human donor in a cohort sampled during active COVID-19.

The sample holds a few counts of this clone. This chain links TRBV7-9 with TRBJ2-5; 8 bases agree with TRBD1. J lost 5 bases, V lost 2 bases, and 4 bases had no gene match. CDR1 is SEHNR and CDR2 is FQNEAQ in the germline V gene (reference sequence). The CDR3 contains 14 residues. The CDR3 is CASSLQGASETQYF. DNA of the CDR3: TGTGCCAGCAGCTTACAGGGGGCCTCGGAGACCCAGTACTTC.

There are a few counts of this clone. Germline is not matched at one junction end, which may reflect a read error. The chain recombines TRBV19 with TRBJ1-3, with a possible D match to TRBD1 (6 bases). This CDR3 region has 16 residues. Germline V lookup: CDR1 LNHDA, CDR2 SQIVND (reference sequence). CDR3 protein: CASSIGRAGDGNTIYF. The CDR3 DNA sequence: TGTGCCAGTAGCATAGGGCGGGCAGGGGATGGAAACACCATATATTTT.

The chain carries TRBV2 and TRBJ1-5; TRBD1 aligns across 8 bases. The germline gives CDR1 SNHLY, CDR2 FYNNEI. V gave up 6 bases and J gave up 4 bases; unmatched junction bases: 8. CDR3 size: 15 residues. The CDR3 DNA follows: TGTGCCAGCAGAACAGGGGGAGGGAGAAATCAGCCCCAGCATTTT. Its translation is CASRTGGGRNQPQHF.

The genes are TRBV6-2 or TRBV6-3 and TRBJ2-1; the match to TRBD2 covers 11 bases. V lost 4 bases and J lost 6; bases outside the gene matches: 5. There are 15 residues in the CDR3. Germline V gene lookup returns CDR1 MNHEY and CDR2 SVGEGT. The CDR3 region has the DNA TGTGCCAGCAGTTGGATCCTAGCGGGGGGCAATGAGCAGTTCTTC. Translated: CASSWILAGGNEQFF.

J is TRBJ2-7 and V is TRBV28; 7 bases are shared with TRBD1. This CDR3 is 15 amino acids long. Unmatched junction bases numbered 8, after V lost 4 bases and J lost 2 bases. Germline CDR1 and CDR2: MDHEN and SYDVKM. CDR3 residues: CASSSAGTAAYEQYF. CDR3 nucleotide sequence: TGTGCCAGCAGTTCCGCCGGGACAGCGGCCTACGAGCAGTACTTC.

This chain joins TRBV21-1 and TRBJ2-7; TRBD1 is taken as the D call from the table, unchecked against the DNA. TRBV21-1 is labeled a pseudogene. The CDR3 extends over 14 amino acids. The CDR3 DNA reads TGTGCCAGCAGATTTCCCGGGACAGGGGACGAGCAGTACTTC. This gives the protein CASRFPGTGDEQYF.

The CDR3 protein is CASSQVEGIGKNIQYF. The CDR3 DNA follows: TGTGCCAGCAGCCAAGTAGAGGGAATCGGCAAAAACATTCAGTACTTC. The J gene is TRBJ2-4, the V gene TRBV14; a weak D match, TRBD2 (5 bases). Trimming took off 1 base at V and 3 bases at J, with 13 bases between the two ends. The CDR3 is made up of 16 amino acids. Germline assignment: CDR1 SGHDN and CDR2 FVKESK. Variable domain in full (rest from reference TRBV14 and TRBJ2-4): EAGVTQFPSHSVIEKGQTVTLRCDPISGHDNLYWYRRVMGKEIKFLLHFVKESKQDESGMPNNRFLAERTGGTYSTLKVQPAELEDSGVYFCASSQVEGIGKNIQYFGAGTRLSVL.

This clone occurred many times. The chain joins TRBV4-1 to TRBJ1-5, with D tentatively TRBD1 (6 bases). Trimming stripped 1 base from V and 4 bases from J, with 11 bases between. Germline CDR1 and CDR2: MGHRA and YSYEKL. CDR3 size: 15 residues. The CDR3: CASSQVGGQNQPQHF. For the CDR3, the DNA is TGCGCCAGCAGCCAAGTCGGGGGGCAGAATCAGCCCCAGCATTTT.